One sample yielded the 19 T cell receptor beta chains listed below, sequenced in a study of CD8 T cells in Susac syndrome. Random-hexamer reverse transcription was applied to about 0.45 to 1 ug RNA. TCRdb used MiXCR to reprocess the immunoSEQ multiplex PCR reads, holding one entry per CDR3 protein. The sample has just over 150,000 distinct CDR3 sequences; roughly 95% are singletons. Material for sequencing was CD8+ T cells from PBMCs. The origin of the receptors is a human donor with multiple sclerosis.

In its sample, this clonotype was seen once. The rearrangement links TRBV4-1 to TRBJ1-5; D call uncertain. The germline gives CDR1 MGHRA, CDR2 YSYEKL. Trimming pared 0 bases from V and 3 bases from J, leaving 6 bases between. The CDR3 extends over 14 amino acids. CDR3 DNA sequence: TGCGCCAGCAGCCAAGAGGGTTTCAATCAGCCCCAGCATTTT. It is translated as CASSQEGFNQPQHF.

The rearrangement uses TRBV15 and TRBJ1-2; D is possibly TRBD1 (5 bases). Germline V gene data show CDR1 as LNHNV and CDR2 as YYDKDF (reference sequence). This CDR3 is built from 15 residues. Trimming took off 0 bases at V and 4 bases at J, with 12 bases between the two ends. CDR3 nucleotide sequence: TGTGCCACCAGCAGAGATGTCGGGACCGCCTATGGCTACACCTTC. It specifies CATSRDVGTAYGYTF.

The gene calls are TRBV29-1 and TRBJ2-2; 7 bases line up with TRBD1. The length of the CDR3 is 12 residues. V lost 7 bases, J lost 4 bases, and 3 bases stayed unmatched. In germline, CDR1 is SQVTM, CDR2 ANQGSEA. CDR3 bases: TGCAGCGCCCGGGACAGCACCGGGGAGCTGTTTTTT. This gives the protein CSARDSTGELFF.

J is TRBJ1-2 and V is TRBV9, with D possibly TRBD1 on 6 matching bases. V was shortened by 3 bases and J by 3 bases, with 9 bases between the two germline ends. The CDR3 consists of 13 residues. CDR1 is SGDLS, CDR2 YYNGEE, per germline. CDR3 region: CASSAQGHYGYTF. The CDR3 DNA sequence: TGTGCCAGCAGCGCACAGGGCCACTATGGCTACACCTTC.

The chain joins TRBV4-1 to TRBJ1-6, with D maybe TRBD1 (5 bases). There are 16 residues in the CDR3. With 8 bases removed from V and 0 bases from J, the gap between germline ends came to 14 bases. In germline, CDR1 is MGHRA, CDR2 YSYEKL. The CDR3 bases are TGCGCCAGCCGGGGGGAGTCGAGCTCCTATAATTCACCCCTCCACTTT. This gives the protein CASRGESSSYNSPLHF.

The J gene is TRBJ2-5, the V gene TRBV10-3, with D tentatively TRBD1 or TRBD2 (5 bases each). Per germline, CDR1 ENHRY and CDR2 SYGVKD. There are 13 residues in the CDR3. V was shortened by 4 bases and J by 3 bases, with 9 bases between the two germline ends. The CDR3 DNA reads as TGTGCCATCAGTGGTGTGGGGGAAGAGACCCAGTACTTC. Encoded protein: CAISGVGEETQYF.

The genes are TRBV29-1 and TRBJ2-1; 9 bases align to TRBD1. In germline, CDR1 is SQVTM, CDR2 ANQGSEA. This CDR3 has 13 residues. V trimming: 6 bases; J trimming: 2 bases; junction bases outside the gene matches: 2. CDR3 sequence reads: CSVDRGTYNEQFF. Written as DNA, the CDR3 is TGCAGCGTAGACAGGGGGACCTACAATGAGCAGTTCTTC.

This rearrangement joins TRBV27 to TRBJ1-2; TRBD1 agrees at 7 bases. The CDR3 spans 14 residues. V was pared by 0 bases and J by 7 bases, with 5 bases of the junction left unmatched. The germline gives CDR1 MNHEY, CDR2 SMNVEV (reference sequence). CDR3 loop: CASSLSPGGFGYTF. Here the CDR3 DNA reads TGTGCCAGCAGTTTATCTCCAGGGGGGTTTGGCTACACCTTC.

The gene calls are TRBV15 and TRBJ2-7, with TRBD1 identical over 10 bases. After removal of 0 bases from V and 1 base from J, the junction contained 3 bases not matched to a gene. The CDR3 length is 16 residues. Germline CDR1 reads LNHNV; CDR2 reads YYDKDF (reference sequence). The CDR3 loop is CATSRDRTGGSYEQYF. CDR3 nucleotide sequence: TGTGCCACCAGCAGAGATCGGACAGGGGGATCCTACGAGCAGTACTTC.

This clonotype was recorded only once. The CDR3 loop reads CASSLYYGTANTGELFF. The DNA of the CDR3 is TGTGCCAGCAGTCTATATTACGGGACGGCGAACACCGGGGAGCTGTTTTTT. This chain links TRBV6-1 with TRBJ2-2, with D possibly being TRBD1 or TRBD2 (5 bases each). Germline lookup yields CDR1 MNHNS and CDR2 SASEGT. The ends were cut back, 5 bases at V and 0 bases at J, with 16 bases in the middle. The length of the CDR3 is 17 residues.

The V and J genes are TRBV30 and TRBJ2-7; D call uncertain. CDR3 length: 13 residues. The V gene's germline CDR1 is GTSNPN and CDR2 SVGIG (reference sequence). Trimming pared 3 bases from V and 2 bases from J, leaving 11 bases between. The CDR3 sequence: CAWRQPGPYEQYF. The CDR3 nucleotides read TGTGCCTGGAGACAACCTGGCCCCTACGAGCAGTACTTC.

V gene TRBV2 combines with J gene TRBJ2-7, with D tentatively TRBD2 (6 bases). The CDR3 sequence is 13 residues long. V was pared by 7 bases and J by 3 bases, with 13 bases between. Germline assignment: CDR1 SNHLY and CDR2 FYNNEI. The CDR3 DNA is TGTGCCAGCAACGACAACGGGGGCTACGAGCAGTACGTC. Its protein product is CASNDNGGYEQYV.

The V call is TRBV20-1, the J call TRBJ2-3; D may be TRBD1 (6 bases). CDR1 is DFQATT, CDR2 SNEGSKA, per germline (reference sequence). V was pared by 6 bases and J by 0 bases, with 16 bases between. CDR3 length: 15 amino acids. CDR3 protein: CSATNGQSSTDTQYF. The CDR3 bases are TGCAGTGCAACAAACGGACAGTCTAGCACAGATACGCAGTATTTT.

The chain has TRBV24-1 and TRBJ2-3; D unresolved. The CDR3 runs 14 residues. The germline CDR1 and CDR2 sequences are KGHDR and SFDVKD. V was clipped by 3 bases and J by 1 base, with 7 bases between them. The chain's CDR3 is CATSDNLGTDTQYF. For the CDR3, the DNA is TGTGCCACCAGTGATAACCTAGGCACAGATACGCAGTATTTT.

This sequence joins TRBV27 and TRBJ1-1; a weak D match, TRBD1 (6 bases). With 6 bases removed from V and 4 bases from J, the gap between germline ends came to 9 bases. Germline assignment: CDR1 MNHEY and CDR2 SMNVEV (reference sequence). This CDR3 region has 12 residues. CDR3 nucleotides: TGTGCCAGCAGACAGGGCCCCACTGAAGCTTTCTTT. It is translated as CASRQGPTEAFF.

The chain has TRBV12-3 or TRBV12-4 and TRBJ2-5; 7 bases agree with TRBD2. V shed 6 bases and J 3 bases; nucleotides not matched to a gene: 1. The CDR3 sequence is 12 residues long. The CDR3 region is CASRGGEETQYF. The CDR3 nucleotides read TGTGCCAGCAGGGGGGGGGAAGAGACCCAGTACTTC.

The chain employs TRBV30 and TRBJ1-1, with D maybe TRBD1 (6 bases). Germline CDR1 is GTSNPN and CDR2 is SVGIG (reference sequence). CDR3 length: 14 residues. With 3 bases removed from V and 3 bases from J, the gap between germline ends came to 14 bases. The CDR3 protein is CAWSGGPFDTEAFF. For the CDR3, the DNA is TGTGCCTGGAGCGGGGGGCCGTTTGACACTGAAGCTTTCTTT. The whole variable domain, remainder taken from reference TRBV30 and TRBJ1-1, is SQTIHQWPATLVQPVGSPLSLECTVEGTSNPNLYWYRQAAGRGLQLLFYSVGIGQISSEVPQNLSASRPQDRQFILSSKKLLLSDSGFYLCAWSGGPFDTEAFFGQGTRLTVV.

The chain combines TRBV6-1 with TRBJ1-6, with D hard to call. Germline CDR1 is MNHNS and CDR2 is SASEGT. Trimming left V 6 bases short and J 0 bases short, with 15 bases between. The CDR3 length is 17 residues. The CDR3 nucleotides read TGTGCCAGCAGCTCACAAGACGGGAGCTCCTATAATTCACCCCTCCACTTT. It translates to CASSSQDGSSYNSPLHF.

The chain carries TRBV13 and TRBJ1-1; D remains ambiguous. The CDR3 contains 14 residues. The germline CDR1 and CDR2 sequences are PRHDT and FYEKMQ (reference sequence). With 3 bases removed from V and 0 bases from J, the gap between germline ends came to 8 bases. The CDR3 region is CASSFLTVNTEAFF. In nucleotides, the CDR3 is TGTGCCAGCAGCTTCTTGACCGTGAACACTGAAGCTTTCTTT.